This T cell receptor beta chain stems from a study of beta chain features in type 1 diabetes. Germline values: CDR1 KGHSH, CDR2 LQKENI. V gave up 6 bases and J gave up 1 base; unmatched junction bases: 11. The length of the CDR3 is 16 residues. The study reverse transcribed the entire isolated RNA, so it sequenced expressed TCRB transcripts. The method was immunoSEQ multiplex PCR; TCRdb's version includes in-frame clones alone and lacks a portion of them. The table has about 150,000 clones, less than 9.5% seen once; the top ten hold about 0.6%. The rearrangement uses TRBV18 and TRBJ1-1, with 7 bases identical to TRBD1. This receptor was identified in a man aged 18 to 29 in good health. Sequenced input: central memory CD4+ T cells from blood. CDR3 region: CASSPSTTGTNTEAFF. The CDR3 DNA sequence: TGTGCCAGCTCGCCCAGCACGACAGGGACGAACACTGAAGCTTTCTTT.